This T cell receptor (beta chain) was sequenced for a study of T cells after yellow fever vaccination. TCRdb reprocessed the 5' RACE reads via MiXCR and lists one record per CDR3 protein. This repertoire shows around 300,000 distinct CDR3 sequences, 3.5% to 4.5% found once; its top ten account for 15% to 20%. The CDR3 is 14 residues long. In germline, CDR1 is LNHDA, CDR2 SQIVND (reference sequence). V shed 5 bases and J shed 5 bases, with 15 bases lying between them. J is TRBJ1-2 and V is TRBV19; no clear D gene. This TCR was sampled from a man aged 18 to 35 who received the YFV17D yellow fever vaccine. The sequencing here drew on PBMCs, taken 15 days after the yellow fever booster vaccination. The CDR3 sequence: CASSSSRVGYGYTF. Written as DNA, the CDR3 is TGTGCCAGTAGTTCCAGCCGGGTCGGGTATGGCTACACCTTC.